This TCR beta chain was identified in a study of breast tumors, draining lymph nodes, adjacent tissues. This clonotype appeared a few times. Its antigen is undetermined. TCRdb itself ran the multiplex PCR reads through MiXCR, one entry per CDR3 protein. The sample lists under 80,000 distinct CDR3 sequences, around 43% occurring once. After removal of 3 bases from V and 4 bases from J, the junction contained 9 bases not matched to a gene. CDR3 length: 16 amino acids. The germline CDR1 and CDR2 sequences are SGHAT and FQNNGV. General study findings and limits: Compared with lymph nodes, tumors were less diverse; compared with nontumor tissue, more.

The V and J genes are TRBV11-2 and TRBJ1-1, with 9 positions matching TRBD1. The sequencing sample was made of breast tumor tissue. This receptor was taken from a female donor with breast cancer. Some clones in this sample may be carry-over from other donors' samples. The CDR3 DNA reads as TGTGCCAGCAGCTTTGCAACAGGGGGCATGGGCACTGAAGCTTTCTTT. Its translation: CASSFATGGMGTEAFF.